The present T cell receptor (beta chain) was sequenced within a study of breast tumors, draining lymph nodes, adjacent tissues. Study-wide findings and caveats: Tumor and nontumor repertoires were significantly more similar in luminal-like than in basal-like breast cancer. Most tumor T cells seemingly derive from lymph node, then expand in tumor. Tumor repertoires ranked between lymph nodes and nontumor tissue in diversity, with V and J gene preferences.

Axillary draining lymph nodes of breast cancer patients supplied the node samples. CDR3 length equals 13 residues. V lost 8 bases and J 0 bases, leaving 10 bases between the germline ends. Germline assignment: CDR1 MNHEY and CDR2 SVGEGT. TCRdb called the multiplex PCR reads again in MiXCR, with one record for every CDR3 protein. The sample includes approximately 300,000 distinct CDR3 sequences, 30% of them seen just once. In regard to this clonotype: Its cognate antigen is unknown.

The sequenced material came from axillary lymph node tissue. This receptor was taken from a female donor with breast cancer. Some clones in this sample may be carry-over from other donors' samples. This chain uses TRBV6-2 or TRBV6-3 with TRBJ1-1, with D possibly matching TRBD1 (6 bases). CDR3 sequence (DNA): TGTGCCAGCCGGACAGAACTGAACACTGAAGCTTTCTTT. It specifies CASRTELNTEAFF.